These 4 T cell receptor beta chains share one sample of origin, sequenced in a study of blood T cell repertoires in COVID-19. The method was immunoSEQ multiplex PCR; TCRdb's version includes in-frame clones alone and lacks a portion of them. The sample has some 80,000 clones, 86% seen once; the top ten hold roughly a sixth. Sequencing was done on a sample of peripheral blood. The receptors here all came from a human donor in a cohort sampled during active COVID-19.

The chain employs TRBV28 and TRBJ1-4; TRBD1 aligns across 9 bases. From germline, CDR1 is MDHEN and CDR2 SYDVKM. V gave up 3 bases and J gave up 5 bases; unmatched junction bases: 7. This CDR3 has 16 residues. The CDR3 DNA reads TGTGCCAGCAGTTTCGGCTCCGGGACAGGGAATGAAAAACTGTTTTTT. It yields the protein CASSFGSGTGNEKLFF.

On this clone: The same CDR3 is also encoded by other DNA sequences in this sample. This chain joins TRBV28 and TRBJ1-2; unclear D gene. Germline CDR1 and CDR2: MDHEN and SYDVKM. The CDR3 has 12 residues. Deletions cut 3 bases from V and 5 bases from J, with 7 bases between. For the CDR3, the DNA is TGTGCCAGCAGTTTGAGAGGGTATGGCTACACCTTC. As protein: CASSLRGYGYTF.

V and J are TRBV7-6 and TRBJ2-7, with D maybe TRBD2 (6 bases). V gave up 4 bases and J gave up 2 bases, with 18 bases separating them. The V gene's germline CDR1 is SGHVS and CDR2 FNYEAQ. The CDR3 sequence is 16 residues long. DNA of the CDR3: TGTGCCAGCAGCTCATGGGCCCGGGACTGGACCTACGAGCAGTACTTC. Its translation: CASSSWARDWTYEQYF.

The chain recombines TRBV3-1 (or the pseudogene TRBV3-2) with TRBJ1-2; D is possibly TRBD1 (6 bases). The CDR3 extends over 16 amino acids. CDR1 and CDR2 from the germline V gene are LGHDT and YNNKEL (reference sequence). V lost 1 base and J lost 7, with 19 bases in between. CDR3 bases: TGTGCCAGCAGCCAAGGAATCGTTGGGGGCGCCGGTGGCTACACCTTC. Translation: CASSQGIVGGAGGYTF.